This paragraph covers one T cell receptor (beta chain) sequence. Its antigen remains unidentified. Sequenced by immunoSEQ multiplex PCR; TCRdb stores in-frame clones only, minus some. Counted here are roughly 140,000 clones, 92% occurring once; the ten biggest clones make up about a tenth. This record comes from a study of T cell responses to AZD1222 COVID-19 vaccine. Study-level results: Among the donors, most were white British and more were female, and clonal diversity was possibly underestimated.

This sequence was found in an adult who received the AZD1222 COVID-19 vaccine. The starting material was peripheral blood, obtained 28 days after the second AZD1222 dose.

The CDR3 loop is CASSLLFGDQPQHF. The CDR3 region has the DNA TGTGCCAGCAGTTTATTATTCGGAGATCAGCCCCAGCATTTT. The chain uses TRBV28 and TRBJ1-5; D unclear. This CDR3 is 14 amino acids long. Germline V gene lookup returns CDR1 MDHEN and CDR2 SYDVKM. V was pared by 1 base and J by 5 bases, with 9 bases between.